This is a list of T cell receptor beta chains from one sample in a study of CD8+ T cells in alopecia areata. Sequenced by immunoSEQ multiplex PCR; TCRdb stores in-frame clones only, minus some. The table lists approximately 210,000 clones, more than 55% of them singletons. The sample consisted of CD4+ T cells sorted from blood, taken between weeks 43 and 45, from a patient treated with tofacitinib. Receptors originate from a human donor with alopecia areata. Both conserved end residues are part of each CDR3.

v_call	cdr3_aa
TRBV19	CASRSDRALVLNQPQHF
TRBV14	CASSQDRRLLGANVLTF
TRBV6-5	CASRSGATGMETQYF
TRBV19	CASNGQGINEQFF
TRBV7-9	CASSLSGGTDTQYF
TRBV29-1	CSVEDRTGVYGYTF
TRBV7-3	CASSRDRGGDTQYF
TRBV6-1	CASSAPWTGKYEQYF
TRBV7-6	CASSSSGGREETQYF
TRBV5-1	CASSPSGQGAKVDEQFF
TRBV30	CAWSVRGRATTALHF
TRBV7-9	CASSLARESNEQFF
TRBV7-9	CASTNGQVPIF
TRBV7-3	CASRHPLGESEAFF
TRBV29-1	CSVQSYSGRVNEQFF
TRBV7-2	CASSLGANEKLFF
TRBV6-6	CASSYPRTLNTEAFF
TRBV11-3	CASSSRTAAKDDYGYTF
TRBV12-5	CASGLFGNSPLHF
TRBV10-3	CAISDWDRGDLAKNIQYF
TRBV30	CTWTSERDTQYF
TRBV6-6	CASSYRASNQPQHF
TRBV6-1	CASSEGTGLVGYTF
TRBV30	CAWSGRNEKLFF
TRBV30	CAWSTHRVGDIQYF
TRBV6-1	CASSGQEPTYEQYF
TRBV2	CASRSGVGGWDEQFF
TRBV4-3	CASSQDRLYGYTF
TRBV28	CATAEGTGNYGYTF
TRBV23-1	CASSQSVPGQGRRRLTDTQYF
TRBV19	CASSLDQDQYF
TRBV28	CASSFRDFYTF
TRBV2	CASSALPGDGYTF
TRBV2	CASSSPDRANTGELFF
TRBV4-1	CASSINPGQGYGYTF
TRBV6-5	CASSPDGFYEQYF
TRBV6-5	CASSYGSSLANYGYTF
TRBV9	CARVDRLHF
TRBV7-2	CASSPAFYREQYF
TRBV9	CASSALAGPLDYGYTF
TRBV29-1	CSVAGTGNTGELFF
TRBV6-5	CASRRGQGNNEQFF
TRBV4-3	CASSQYQGITSGANVLTF
TRBV15	CATSRDARQNYGYTF
TRBV7-3	CASSLAGAFTDTQYF
TRBV7-9	CASSVRTGPTDTQYF
TRBV4-3	CASSQDRTVTDTQYF
TRBV11-2	CASSPVSVYEQYF
TRBV11-3	CASSLGSGTSYEQYF